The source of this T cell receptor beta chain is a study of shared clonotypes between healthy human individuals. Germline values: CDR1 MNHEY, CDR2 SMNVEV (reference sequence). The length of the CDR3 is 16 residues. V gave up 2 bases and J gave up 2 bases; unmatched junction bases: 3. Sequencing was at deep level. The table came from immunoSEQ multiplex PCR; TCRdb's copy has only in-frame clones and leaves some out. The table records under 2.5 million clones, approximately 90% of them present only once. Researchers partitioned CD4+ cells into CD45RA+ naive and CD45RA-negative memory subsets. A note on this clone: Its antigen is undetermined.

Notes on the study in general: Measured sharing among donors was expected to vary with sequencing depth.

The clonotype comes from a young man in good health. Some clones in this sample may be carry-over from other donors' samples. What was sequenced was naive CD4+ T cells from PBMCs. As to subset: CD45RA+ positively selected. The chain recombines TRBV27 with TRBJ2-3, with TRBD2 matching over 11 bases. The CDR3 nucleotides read TGTGCCAGCAGTTTAGGACTAGCGGGTAACACAGATACGCAGTATTTT. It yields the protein CASSLGLAGNTDTQYF.